These T cell receptor beta chains were read from a single sample in a study of human T cells and chemical hapten exposure. TCRdb called the RACE reads again in MiXCR, with one record for every CDR3 protein. This table has 99,000 or so distinct CDR3 sequences, about 10% appearing once. This sample comprised whole blood, obtained in connection with sensitization to the hapten diphenylcyclopropenone (DPC). Source of these receptors: a woman in her sixties or seventies with alopecia areata. Some clones in this sample may be carry-over from other donors' samples. Both conserved end residues are part of each CDR3. The order of the fields is V gene, J gene, CDR3 protein.

V: TRBV7-2; J: TRBJ2-7; CDR3: CASSPGVAGSEQYF
V: TRBV11-1; J: TRBJ2-7; CDR3: CASSFLTSGTYEQYF
V: TRBV6-5; J: TRBJ1-6; CDR3: CASSANEEISPPHF
V: TRBV6-4; J: TRBJ2-3; CDR3: CASSDGAGGTDTQYF
V: TRBV5-1; J: TRBJ2-7; CDR3: CASSSGQNYEQYF
V: TRBV7-3; J: TRBJ1-1; CDR3: CASSLTRDTVGNTEAFF
V: TRBV30; J: TRBJ1-5; CDR3: CAWSPGWNQPQHF
V: TRBV7-9; J: TRBJ2-3; CDR3: CASSLPSGGAADTQYF
V: TRBV9; J: TRBJ1-3; CDR3: CASSPHWAKGDSGNTIYF
V: TRBV7-9; J: TRBJ2-5; CDR3: CASSFDRTGRVRETQYF
V: TRBV19; J: TRBJ1-1; CDR3: CASSKRGLTFF
V: TRBV27; J: TRBJ1-5; CDR3: CASSYTTGADQPQHF
V: TRBV7-9; J: TRBJ1-4; CDR3: CASSSVATNEKLFF
V: TRBV15; J: TRBJ1-1; CDR3: CATSRDLGGFEAFF
V: TRBV5-4; J: TRBJ1-6; CDR3: CASSWGGTGNNSPLHF
V: TRBV20-1; J: TRBJ1-4; CDR3: CSAREGASNEKLFF
V: TRBV7-3; J: TRBJ2-2; CDR3: CASSSRLEPSAPGSCFF
V: TRBV12-3/TRBV12-4; J: TRBJ2-1; CDR3: CASSLRQGHNEQFF
V: TRBV11-2; J: TRBJ1-2; CDR3: CASRDANYGYTF
V: TRBV6-5; J: TRBJ2-7; CDR3: CASTRTGAYEQYF
V: TRBV29-1; J: TRBJ1-1; CDR3: CSVSDRLNTEAFF
V: TRBV15; J: TRBJ2-1; CDR3: CATSRVGQGQLVVF
V: TRBV4-2; J: TRBJ2-3; CDR3: CASSQEKASDPTDTQYF
V: TRBV5-1; J: TRBJ2-7; CDR3: CASSEQTSGDYEQYF
V: TRBV7-2; J: TRBJ1-2; CDR3: CASSSAPGFYGYTF
V: TRBV20-1; J: TRBJ2-7; CDR3: CSARGGSGLYEQYF
V: TRBV5-1; J: TRBJ2-5; CDR3: CASSLASSQETQYF
V: TRBV7-2; J: TRBJ2-7; CDR3: CASSLALTIEQYF
V: TRBV5-1; J: TRBJ2-1; CDR3: CASRPLAGLHSYNEQFF
V: TRBV5-1; J: TRBJ1-1; CDR3: CASSPSGQPMNTEAFF
V: TRBV20-1; J: TRBJ1-1; CDR3: CSARTPSTNTEAFF
V: TRBV20-1; J: TRBJ2-5; CDR3: CSASGGTQGETQYF
V: TRBV7-2; J: TRBJ1-1; CDR3: CASRLAPDTEAFF
V: TRBV6-6; J: TRBJ1-3; CDR3: CASSYQRGGDTIYF
V: TRBV18; J: TRBJ1-1; CDR3: CASSPQGGQGTEAFF
V: TRBV7-9; J: TRBJ2-3; CDR3: CASSLGYAEAHTQYF
V: TRBV30; J: TRBJ2-3; CDR3: CAWAAGHTQYF
V: TRBV20-1; J: TRBJ1-6; CDR3: CSARSPHSGNSPLHF
V: TRBV10-3; J: TRBJ2-5; CDR3: CAISEGRSSGGYQETQYF
V: TRBV19; J: TRBJ1-2; CDR3: CASSGQGGYGYTF
V: TRBV20-1; J: TRBJ1-2; CDR3: CSARAFGTGGLNGYTF
V: TRBV9; J: TRBJ2-2; CDR3: CASSADRGGGELFF
V: TRBV3-1; J: TRBJ2-3; CDR3: CASSQQAGGRDTQYF
V: TRBV10-3; J: TRBJ2-5; CDR3: CAIRSQGGETQYF
V: TRBV3-1; J: TRBJ1-2; CDR3: CASSQGWGTLAVGYTF
V: TRBV5-4; J: TRBJ2-4; CDR3: CASSLDPFGDKNIQYF
V: TRBV20-1; J: TRBJ2-7; CDR3: CSARDLRYEQYF
V: TRBV11-2; J: TRBJ2-7; CDR3: CASSPGQVREQYF
V: TRBV7-9; J: TRBJ2-5; CDR3: CASSLALSSGVQETQYF
V: TRBV5-1; J: TRBJ2-7; CDR3: CASSHGDKTYEQYF
V: TRBV29-1; J: TRBJ1-2; CDR3: CSVEGPWGNLNGYTF
V: TRBV7-2; J: TRBJ2-7; CDR3: CASSLGGQGPYSYEQYF
V: TRBV29-1; J: TRBJ1-4; CDR3: CSVEKPEEKLFF
V: TRBV10-1; J: TRBJ2-3; CDR3: CASSETSGGRHTQYF
V: TRBV7-2; J: TRBJ1-2; CDR3: CASSLYTAGGRGYTF
V: TRBV7-3; J: TRBJ1-6; CDR3: CASSLRQGGSPLHF
V: TRBV10-3; J: TRBJ1-2; CDR3: CAITRANYGYTF
V: TRBV24-1; J: TRBJ1-4; CDR3: CATSEQLPGRGQFATNEKLFF
V: TRBV7-9; J: TRBJ2-2; CDR3: CASSLRGGPVELFF